This TCR beta chain originates from a study of T cells in Graves' hyperthyroidism and ophthalmopathy. This clonotype has a count of ten or more. This CDR3 region has 16 residues. The germline V gene encodes CDR1 LGHDT and CDR2 YNNKEL (reference sequence). After removal of 1 base from V and 6 bases from J, the junction contained 9 bases not matched to a gene. RNA transcripts were the template for amplifying TCR beta CDR3 regions. During a first-round RT-PCR of the TCR CDR3, the HTBI primer set was used. One entry per CDR3 protein, called by TCRdb with MiXCR from the multiplex PCR reads. The table has roughly 650,000 distinct CDR3 sequences, 16% seen once.

The genes are TRBV3-1 and TRBJ1-1; 9 positions agree with TRBD1. The source is a woman in her thirties or forties with Graves' ophthalmopathy. The sample consisted of blood. DNA for the CDR3: TGTGCCAGCAGCCAAGGACAGGGGGAAGGCTTGGCTGAAGCTTTCTTT. It translates to CASSQGQGEGLAEAFF. Using reference TRBV3-1 and TRBJ1-1 for the parts outside the CDR3, the full variable domain is DTAVSQTPKYLVTQMGNDKSIKCEQNLGHDTMYWYKQDSKKFLKIMFSYNNKELIINETVPNRFSPKSPDKAHLNLHINSLELGDSAVYFCASSQGQGEGLAEAFFGQGTRLTVV.